A selection of T cell receptor beta chains follows, all from one sample in a study of cytomegalovirus exposure and HLA in healthy donors. Only in-frame clones appear in the TCRdb table, and some are missing; sequencing was by immunoSEQ multiplex PCR. The repertoire holds 45,000 to 60,000 clones, with 93% as singletons. Material for sequencing was PBMCs. These receptor sequences come from a woman younger than 35 in good health and CMV-seronegative. Each CDR3 is given with its conserved first and last residue. A D gene is named only where the DNA matches it firmly. Expanded clones are given a class, and other clones once, few, many or no size at all.

d_gene	abundance	v_gene	j_gene	CDR3aa	CDR3nt
-	-	TRBV11-3	TRBJ2-2	CASSLVGTQFTGELFF	TGTGCCAGCAGCTTAGTTGGGACTCAATTCACCGGGGAGCTGTTTTTT
TRBD2	-	TRBV5-8	TRBJ2-3	CASSLASSGRVGVTDTQYF	TGTGCCAGCAGCTTGGCTTCTAGCGGGAGAGTTGGGGTCACAGATACGCAGTATTTT
TRBD2	-	TRBV5-6	TRBJ2-5	CASSLGGGLAVQETQYF	TGTGCCAGCAGCTTGGGCGGCGGGCTAGCGGTTCAAGAGACCCAGTACTTC
-	-	TRBV6-1	TRBJ1-2	CASSEAQGDYGYTF	TGTGCCAGCAGTGAAGCCCAGGGTGACTATGGCTACACCTTC
TRBD1	-	TRBV5-1	TRBJ2-7	CASSLDPGDSRYEQYF	TGCGCCAGCAGCTTGGATCCTGGGGACAGCCGCTACGAGCAGTACTTC
-	-	TRBV25-1	TRBJ1-2	CASSEVPSAWGGYTF	TGTGCCAGCAGTGAAGTGCCCTCTGCCTGGGGCGGCTACACCTTC
TRBD1	-	TRBV27	TRBJ2-5	CASSPVTGLKETQYF	TGTGCCAGCAGTCCAGTGACAGGGCTCAAAGAGACCCAGTACTTC
-	-	TRBV7-9	TRBJ1-2	CASSQGRTIYGYTF	TGTGCCAGCAGCCAGGGAAGGACCATCTATGGCTACACCTTC
-	once	TRBV7-9	TRBJ2-1	CASSVSVNSYNEQFF	TGTGCCAGCAGCGTCAGCGTGAACTCCTACAATGAGCAGTTCTTC
-	-	TRBV9	TRBJ2-5	CASSVDPSWGTQYF	TGTGCCAGCAGCGTAGATCCCAGCTGGGGCACCCAGTACTTC
TRBD1	-	TRBV27	TRBJ1-2	CASSFGQGASGYTF	TGTGCCAGCAGTTTTGGACAGGGGGCAAGTGGCTACACCTTC
-	-	TRBV30	TRBJ1-1	CAWSTGGGLNTEAFF	TGTGCCTGGAGCACTGGGGGGGGCTTAAACACTGAAGCTTTCTTT
TRBD1	-	TRBV5-8	TRBJ1-2	CASSLGQGSYGYTF	TGTGCCAGCAGCTTGGGACAGGGAAGCTATGGCTACACCTTC
-	-	TRBV12-2	TRBJ1-6	CASRSIRQGAKNSPLHF	TGTGCAAGTCGTTCGATCCGGCAGGGGGCTAAGAATTCACCCCTCCACTTT
-	-	TRBV6-5	TRBJ2-2	CASSDRRGTGELFF	TGTGCCAGCAGCGACCGGAGGGGCACCGGGGAGCTGTTTTTT
TRBD2	-	TRBV6-1	TRBJ2-7	CASSAGGGKYEQYF	TGTGCCAGCAGTGCGGGGGGAGGGAAATACGAGCAGTACTTC
-	-	TRBV9	TRBJ1-1	CASSTRQESSEAFF	TGTGCCAGCAGCACCCGACAGGAGAGCTCCGAAGCTTTCTTT
-	-	TRBV27	TRBJ1-1	CASQGGTNTEAFF	TGTGCCAGCCAAGGAGGCACCAACACTGAAGCTTTCTTT
-	-	TRBV7-2	TRBJ2-4	CASSPIDLAKNIQYF	TGTGCCAGCAGCCCTATTGACTTAGCCAAAAACATTCAGTACTTC
TRBD1	once	TRBV18	TRBJ2-3	CASSPRGTGGSTDTQYF	TGTGCCAGCTCACCACGGGGGACAGGGGGCTCGACAGATACGCAGTATTTT
TRBD1	-	TRBV27	TRBJ1-2	CASSPGQGLIYGYTF	TGTGCCAGCAGTCCTGGACAGGGCCTCATCTATGGCTACACCTTC
TRBD1	-	TRBV5-4	TRBJ2-3	CASSPDRASTDTQYF	TGTGCCAGCAGCCCGGACAGGGCTAGCACAGATACGCAGTATTTT
TRBD1	-	TRBV5-1	TRBJ1-2	CASSETGGADYGYTF	TGCGCCAGCAGCGAAACAGGGGGCGCGGACTATGGCTACACCTTC
-	-	TRBV28	TRBJ1-1	CASSVGVRNTEAFF	TGTGCCAGCAGTGTAGGGGTTAGGAACACTGAAGCTTTCTTT
TRBD1	-	TRBV6-5	TRBJ2-5	CASSYPEGAAETQYF	TGTGCCAGCAGTTACCCCGAGGGGGCAGCAGAGACCCAGTACTTC
-	-	TRBV4-3	TRBJ2-1	CASSAGSLYNEQFF	TGCGCCAGCTCTGCGGGAAGTCTTTACAATGAGCAGTTCTTC
-	-	TRBV7-9	TRBJ1-4	CASSDGRREKLFF	TGTGCCAGCAGCGATGGGCGCCGCGAAAAACTGTTTTTT
TRBD2	-	TRBV15	TRBJ2-5	CATSPGLARETQYF	TGTGCCACCAGCCCGGGACTAGCGAGGGAGACCCAGTACTTC
-	-	TRBV6-1	TRBJ1-1	CASSEFRGAAAFF	TGTGCCAGCAGTGAATTCCGGGGGGCGGCGGCTTTCTTT
-	-	TRBV19	TRBJ1-2	CASSMGGNYGYTF	TGTGCCAGTAGTATGGGGGGGAACTATGGCTACACCTTC
TRBD1	-	TRBV7-3	TRBJ1-1	CASSSTGARMNTEAFF	TGTGCCAGCAGTTCCACAGGGGCCCGCATGAACACTGAAGCTTTCTTT
-	-	TRBV2	TRBJ2-3	CASSNGQRWTDTQYF	TGTGCCAGCAGCAACGGACAGCGTTGGACAGATACGCAGTATTTT
-	-	TRBV5-4	TRBJ2-4	CASSLADSLAKNIQYF	TGTGCCAGCAGCTTGGCAGACAGCCTAGCCAAAAACATTCAGTACTTC